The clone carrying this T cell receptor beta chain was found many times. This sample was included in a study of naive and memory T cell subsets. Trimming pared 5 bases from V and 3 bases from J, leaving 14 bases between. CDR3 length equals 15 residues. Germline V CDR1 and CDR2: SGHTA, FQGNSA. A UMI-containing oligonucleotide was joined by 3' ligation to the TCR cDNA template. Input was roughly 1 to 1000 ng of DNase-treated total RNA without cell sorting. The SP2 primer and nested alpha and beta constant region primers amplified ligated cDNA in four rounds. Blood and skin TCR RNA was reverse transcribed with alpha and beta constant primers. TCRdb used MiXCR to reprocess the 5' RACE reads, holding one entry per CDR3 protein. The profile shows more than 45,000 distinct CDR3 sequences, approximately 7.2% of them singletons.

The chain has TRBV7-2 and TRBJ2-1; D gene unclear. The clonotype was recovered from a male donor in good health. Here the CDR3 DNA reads TGTGCCAGCAGCCCCGATGGTTCAGGCTACAATGAGCAGTTCTTC. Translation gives CASSPDGSGYNEQFF.